The present TCR beta chain was sequenced within a study of shared clonotypes between healthy human individuals. Naivety among CD8 cells was defined by CD45RO negativity and positive CCR7 selection, thereby excluding terminally differentiated effector memory CD45RA+ cells. Genomic DNA belonging to each subset was distributed in equal measure over several immunoSEQ plates. Profiled with immunoSEQ multiplex PCR; TCRdb holds only in-frame clones, not every one. Of roughly 2.1 million clones detected, roughly 91% appear once; the ten largest clones hold about 1.5%. Study-wide points: For sorted subsets, rarefaction showed incomplete sequencing despite large depth. A generally larger estimated richness was seen in naive subsets than in memory subsets.

CDR3 length: 13 residues. The germline V gene has CDR1 MDHEN and CDR2 SYDVKM. V was clipped by 4 bases and J by 4 bases; unmatched bases: 0. A remark on this clone: Antigen unknown.

The chain joins TRBV28 to TRBJ2-3; 9 bases match TRBD1. This clonotype was obtained from a young man in good health. Some clones in this sample may be carry-over from other donors' samples. The sequenced sample was naive CD8+ T cells from PBMCs. The CDR3 protein is CASSWTGADTQYF. The CDR3 region has the DNA TGTGCCAGCAGTTGGACAGGGGCAGATACGCAGTATTTT.